This is a list of T cell receptor beta chains from one sample in a study of blood T cells in healthy people across ages. TCRdb reprocessed the 5' RACE reads via MiXCR and lists one record per CDR3 protein. The repertoire holds 1.5 million to 2 million distinct CDR3 sequences, with roughly 30% as singletons. The sequencing input was blood. These receptors were obtained from a woman aged 25 to 39 in good health. The CDR3 runs from the conserved cysteine through the conserved F or W. A D gene is named only where the DNA matches it firmly. Clone size is not always given. Where it is, it says once, few, many or a class for expanded clones.

J	size	length	V	D	DNA	CDR3
TRBJ2-7	-	14	TRBV29-1	TRBD1	TGCAGCGCCGTCCAGTACGACAGGGAATACGAGCAGTACTTC	CSAVQYDREYEQYF
TRBJ2-1	-	18	TRBV24-1	TRBD2	TGTGCCACCAGTGAACCTACTAGCGGGAGTTGTCCCTACAATGAGCAGTTCTTC	CATSEPTSGSCPYNEQFF
TRBJ2-3	-	14	TRBV12-3/TRBV12-4	-	TGTGCCAGCAGTTTATCAGGGACCCCAGATACGCAGTATTTT	CASSLSGTPDTQYF
TRBJ2-4	-	19	TRBV12-3/TRBV12-4	TRBD2	TGTGCCAGCAGTTTAGAGGCTAGCGGGGGGGCCGAGGCCAAAAACATTCAGTACTTC	CASSLEASGGAEAKNIQYF
TRBJ2-3	-	15	TRBV5-1	TRBD2	TGCGACAGCAGCATTAGCGGGGCCCGCACAGATACGCAGTATTTT	CDSSISGARTDTQYF
TRBJ2-6	many	18	TRBV7-6	-	TGTGCCAGCAGCTTAGATGGGCGGGGTTACTCTGGGGCCAACGTCCTGACTTTC	CASSLDGRGYSGANVLTF
TRBJ2-1	-	15	TRBV20-1	TRBD2	TGCAGTGCCCCGGCGCGACTAGCGAATTACAATGAGCAGTTCTTC	CSAPARLANYNEQFF
TRBJ2-6	-	17	TRBV7-9	-	TGTGCCAGCAGCCCTCCCGGGACAAACTCTGGGGCCAACGTCCTGACTTTC	CASSPPGTNSGANVLTF
TRBJ2-7	-	14	TRBV12-3/TRBV12-4	TRBD1	TGTGCCAGCAGTTCACAGGGGGCGTCTGGCGAGCAGTACTTC	CASSSQGASGEQYF
TRBJ2-7	-	16	TRBV20-1	TRBD1	TGCAGTGCTAGACGCACAGGGGCTCTGAGCTCCTACGAGCAGTACTTC	CSARRTGALSSYEQYF
TRBJ2-1	-	13	TRBV20-1	-	TGCAGTGCTAGAGATGAGCCTAGCGAGGGAGGGTTCTTC	CSARDEPSEGGFF
TRBJ1-4	-	14	TRBV20-1	-	TGCAGTGCTAGAGATCGCAGGGCGGGAGAAAAACTGTTTTTT	CSARDRRAGEKLFF
TRBJ1-5	-	18	TRBV28	-	TGTGCCAGCTTTCCCTCTCTGGGGGGCGGTTATAGCAATCAGCCCCAGCATTTT	CASFPSLGGGYSNQPQHF
TRBJ2-3	many	12	TRBV28	-	TGTGCCATCGGGGCGTTTGGAGATACGCAGTATTTT	CAIGAFGDTQYF
TRBJ1-5	few	14	TRBV9	-	TGTGCCAGCAGCGTAGGGGGGAACAATCAGCCCCAGCATTTT	CASSVGGNNQPQHF